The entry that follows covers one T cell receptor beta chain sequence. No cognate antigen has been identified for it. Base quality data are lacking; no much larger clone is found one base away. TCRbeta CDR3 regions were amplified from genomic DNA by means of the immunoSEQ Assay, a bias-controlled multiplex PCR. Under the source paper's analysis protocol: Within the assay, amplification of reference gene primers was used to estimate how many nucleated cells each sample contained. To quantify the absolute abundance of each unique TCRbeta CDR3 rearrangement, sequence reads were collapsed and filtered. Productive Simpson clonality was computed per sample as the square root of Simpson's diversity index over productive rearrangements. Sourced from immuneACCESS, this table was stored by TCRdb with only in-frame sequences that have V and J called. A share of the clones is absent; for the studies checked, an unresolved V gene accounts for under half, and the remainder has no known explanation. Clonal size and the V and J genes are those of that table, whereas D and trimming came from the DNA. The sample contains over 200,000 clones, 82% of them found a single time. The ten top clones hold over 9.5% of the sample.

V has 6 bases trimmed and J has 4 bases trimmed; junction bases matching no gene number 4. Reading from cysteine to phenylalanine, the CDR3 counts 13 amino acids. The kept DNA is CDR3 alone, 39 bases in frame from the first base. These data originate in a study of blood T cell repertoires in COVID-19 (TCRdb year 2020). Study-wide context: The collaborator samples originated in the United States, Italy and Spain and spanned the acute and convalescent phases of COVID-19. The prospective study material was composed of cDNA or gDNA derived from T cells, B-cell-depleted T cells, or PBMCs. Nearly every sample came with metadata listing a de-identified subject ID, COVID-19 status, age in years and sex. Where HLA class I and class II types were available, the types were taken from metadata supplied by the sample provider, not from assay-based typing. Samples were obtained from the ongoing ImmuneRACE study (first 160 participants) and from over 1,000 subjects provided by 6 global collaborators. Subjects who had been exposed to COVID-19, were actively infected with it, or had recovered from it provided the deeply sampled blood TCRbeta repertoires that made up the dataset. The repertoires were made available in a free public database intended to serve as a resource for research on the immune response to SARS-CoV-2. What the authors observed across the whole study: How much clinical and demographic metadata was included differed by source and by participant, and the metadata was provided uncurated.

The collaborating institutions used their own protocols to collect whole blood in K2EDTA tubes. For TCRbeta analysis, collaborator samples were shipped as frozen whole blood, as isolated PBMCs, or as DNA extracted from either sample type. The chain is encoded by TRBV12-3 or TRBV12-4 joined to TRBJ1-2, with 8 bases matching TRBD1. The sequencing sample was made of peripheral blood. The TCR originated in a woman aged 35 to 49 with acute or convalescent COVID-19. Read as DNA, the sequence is TGTGCCAGCAGCCAGGGGGCCTCCTATGGCTACACCTTC. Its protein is CASSQGASYGYTF.